The next 24 T cell receptor beta chains were all read from a single sample in a study of type 1 regulatory T cells. Findings and caveats of the study: Compared with non-Tr1 cells, Tr1 cells showed a narrower TCR repertoire.

Their antigens remain unidentified. TCRdb reprocessed the reads via MiXCR and lists one record per CDR3 protein. Counted here are tens of thousands of distinct CDR3 sequences, 20% occurring once; the ten biggest clones make up 8.3%. The sample taken for sequencing was cultured type 1 regulatory T (Tr1) cells, either the whole culture or a sorted fraction (not recorded which). The receptors come from a human donor in good health.

This clonotype was picked up a small number of times. The chain employs TRBV10-3 and TRBJ1-5; TRBD1 matches at 8 bases. Germline V CDR1 and CDR2: ENHRY, SYGVKD. The CDR3 spans 14 residues. V shed 6 bases, J shed 4 bases, and the junction held 5 bases outside the gene matches. The CDR3 loop reads CAIRGTGTNQPQHF. The CDR3 bases are TGTGCCATCAGGGGGACAGGAACAAATCAGCCCCAGCATTTT.

V and J are TRBV12-3 or TRBV12-4 and TRBJ2-1, with D possibly TRBD2 on 5 matching bases. V lost 5 bases to trimming and J lost 8 bases, with 19 bases between them. The CDR3 totals 15 residues. Here the CDR3 DNA reads TGTGCCAGCAGTCGAGTTGCGGGCCCACACGATGAGCAGTTCTTC. It is translated as CASSRVAGPHDEQFF.

The chain carries TRBV7-3 and TRBJ2-2; 8 nucleotides align to TRBD2. The CDR3 contains 18 residues. With V trimmed by 1 base and J by 0 bases, 7 bases remained unmatched. The V gene's germline CDR1 is SGHTA and CDR2 FQGTGA. The CDR3 reads CASSLIAAGASNTGELFF. The CDR3 DNA follows: TGTGCCAGCAGCTTAATTGCAGCGGGAGCTTCGAACACCGGGGAGCTGTTTTTT. The variable domain in full, completed from reference TRBV7-3 and TRBJ2-2, reads GAGVSQTPSNKVTEKGKYVELRCDPISGHTALYWYRQSLGQGPEFLIYFQGTGAADDSGLPNDRFFAVRPEGSVSTLKIQRTERGDSAVYLCASSLIAAGASNTGELFFGEGSRLTVL.

This clonotype was detected ten times or more. J is TRBJ1-1 and V is TRBV5-1, with a weak D call TRBD1 (5 bases). Germline lookup yields CDR1 SGHRS and CDR2 YFSETQ. The CDR3 is made up of 13 amino acids. V was clipped by 7 bases and J by 4 bases, with 14 bases between them. The CDR3 DNA follows: TGCGCCAGCTTTTCCTCTGGGGGCACTGAAGCTTTCTTT. Its translation is CASFSSGGTEAFF.

The CDR3 DNA reads as TGTGCCAGTAGTACCCAGGAGAACACTGAAGCTTTCTTT. It encodes CASSTQENTEAFF. The chain is built from TRBV19 and TRBJ1-1; D gene ambiguous. Trimming cost V 4 bases and J 1 base, with 7 bases left between them. Looked up from germline, CDR1 is LNHDA and CDR2 is SQIVND (reference sequence). The CDR3 totals 13 residues.

This clonotype has at least ten counts. This chain uses TRBV5-1 with TRBJ1-1; tentative D call: TRBD1 (5 bases). Trimming left V 5 bases short and J 1 base short, with 9 bases between. The CDR3 extends over 13 amino acids. Germline V CDR1 and CDR2: SGHRS, YFSETQ. CDR3 region: CASSSQGNTEAFF. The CDR3, as DNA: TGCGCCAGCAGTTCGCAGGGGAACACTGAAGCTTTCTTT.

The chain has TRBV15 and TRBJ2-1; D perhaps matches TRBD2 (6 bases). This CDR3 spans 15 amino acids. Germline V gene data show CDR1 as LNHNV and CDR2 as YYDKDF (reference sequence). Trimming removed 6 bases from V and 9 bases from J, with 21 bases in between. Written as DNA, the CDR3 is TGTGCCACCAGGCCGAGGGACTCTCGCTGGCGTGAGCAGTTCTTC. The encoded protein is CATRPRDSRWREQFF.

There are a few counts of this clonotype. The gene calls are TRBV10-3 and TRBJ1-1; weak D call: TRBD1 (6 bases). Germline CDR1 reads ENHRY; CDR2 reads SYGVKD. CDR3 length: 18 residues. V lost 2 bases to trimming and J lost 5 bases, with 24 bases between them. The DNA of the CDR3 is TGTGCCATCAGTGAGAGGGGGGACACCACACATTCAGGAACTGAAGCTTTCTTT. It yields the protein CAISERGDTTHSGTEAFF.

In this sample, this clonotype turned up many times. This chain connects TRBV5-5 to TRBJ2-2; 11 positions match TRBD2. The V gene's germline CDR1 is SGHKS and CDR2 YYEKEE (reference sequence). Unmatched junction bases numbered 9, after V lost 5 bases and J lost 6 bases. CDR3 length: 16 residues. Here the CDR3 DNA reads TGTGCCAGCAGAACTAGCGGGAGCTCCAGGGCCGGGGAGCTGTTTTTT. This encodes CASRTSGSSRAGELFF.

The sample holds a few counts of this clonotype. The gene calls are TRBV6-2 or TRBV6-3 and TRBJ2-7, with TRBD1 matching 9 bases. The CDR3 totals 13 residues. With V trimmed by 5 bases and J by 2 bases, 1 base remained unmatched. The germline CDR1 and CDR2 sequences are MNHEY and SVGEGT. The CDR3 here is CASSGTGPYEQYF. The DNA for the CDR3 is TGTGCCAGCAGTGGGACAGGGCCCTACGAGCAGTACTTC.

This clonotype was picked up a small number of times. CDR3 sequence (DNA): TGCAGCACAACGGGACAGTTAAACACTGAAGCTTTCTTT. This sequence encodes CSTTGQLNTEAFF. This chain uses TRBV29-1 with TRBJ1-1; the match to TRBD1 covers 7 bases. With 8 bases clipped from V and 2 bases from J, the junction kept 8 bases outside the gene matches. From germline, CDR1 is SQVTM and CDR2 ANQGSEA. This CDR3 spans 13 amino acids.

This clonotype showed up just a few times. The rearrangement joins TRBV5-1 to TRBJ2-1; D is perhaps TRBD1 (6 bases). The germline V gene encodes CDR1 SGHRS and CDR2 YFSETQ. The ends were cut back, 5 bases at V and 0 bases at J, with 6 bases in the middle. The CDR3 totals 13 residues. For the CDR3, the DNA is TGCGCCAGCAGGGGGGCCTCCTACAATGAGCAGTTCTTC. It specifies CASRGASYNEQFF.

V usage is TRBV5-1 and J usage is TRBJ2-5; D remains ambiguous. The germline V and J ends were trimmed by 6 bases and 2 bases, with 11 bases remaining between them. The CDR3 is 13 amino acids. CDR1 is SGHRS and CDR2 is YFSETQ in the germline V gene. The CDR3 sequence is CASNLGQQETQYF. CDR3 DNA sequence: TGCGCCAGCAACTTAGGGCAACAAGAGACCCAGTACTTC.

The chain combines TRBV28 with TRBJ2-2, with TRBD1 matching over 9 bases. After removal of 6 bases from V and 7 bases from J, the junction contained 9 bases not matched to a gene. Looked up from germline, CDR1 is MDHEN and CDR2 is SYDVKM. The CDR3 is 15 residues long. In DNA form, the CDR3 reads TGTGCCAGCAGGGTCGCGGGACAGGGAGGCGGGGAGCTGTTTTTT. This sequence encodes CASRVAGQGGGELFF.

This clonotype was counted many times. The V gene is TRBV5-6, the J gene TRBJ1-2; a possible D gene is TRBD1 (6 bases). V lost 2 bases, J lost 7 bases, and 12 bases lay in between. CDR3 length: 13 amino acids. CDR1 SGHDT and CDR2 YYEEEE come from the germline V gene. The CDR3 protein is CASSFQGRGGYTF. The CDR3 DNA sequence: TGTGCCAGCAGCTTCCAGGGGCGGGGTGGCTACACCTTC.

The rearrangement links TRBV11-3 to TRBJ2-1; D unresolved. This CDR3 comprises 13 residues. The germline V gene has CDR1 SGHNT and CDR2 YENEEA. V was clipped by 2 bases and J by 10 bases, with 12 bases between them. CDR3 sequence reads: CASSLTPLAEQFF. As DNA, the CDR3 is TGTGCCAGCAGCTTAACCCCTTTAGCCGAGCAGTTCTTC.

The chain couples TRBV5-1 to TRBJ1-2; D not certain. CDR1 and CDR2 from the germline V gene are SGHRS and YFSETQ. V lost 4 bases to trimming and J lost 6 bases, with 13 bases between them. The CDR3 contains 13 residues. The CDR3 reads CASSPAGLDGYTF. The CDR3 nucleotides read TGCGCCAGCAGCCCCGCTGGGTTGGATGGCTACACCTTC.

Ten or more counts support this clonotype. The chain joins TRBV5-1 to TRBJ2-5, with 12 bases aligning to TRBD2. This CDR3 comprises 17 residues. Germline values: CDR1 SGHRS, CDR2 YFSETQ. V lost 5 bases and J lost 3; bases outside the gene matches: 11. The CDR3 region is CASRDRLAGASEETQYF. The CDR3 DNA sequence: TGCGCCAGCAGGGACAGACTAGCGGGGGCGTCCGAAGAGACCCAGTACTTC.

This chain links TRBV18 with TRBJ2-7; D is tentatively TRBD1 or TRBD2 (5 bases each). Trimming left V 6 bases short and J 2 bases short, with 14 bases between. The CDR3 length is 14 residues. Germline lookup yields CDR1 KGHSH and CDR2 LQKENI. The DNA of the CDR3 is TGTGCCAGCTCCCCGGGACCGTCTCCCTACGAGCAGTACTTC. Its protein is CASSPGPSPYEQYF.

This clonotype was seen more than once but under ten times. The chain has TRBV5-8 and TRBJ1-4, with a possible D match to TRBD1 (6 bases). Germline CDR1 SGHTS, CDR2 YDEGEE. The CDR3 is 15 residues long. V was clipped by 4 bases and J by 5 bases, with 15 bases between them. CDR3 protein: CASSLGGATNEKLFF. The CDR3 bases are TGTGCCAGCAGCCTGGGGGGGGCCACGAATGAAAAACTGTTTTTT. Full variable domain (missing parts from reference TRBV5-8 and TRBJ1-4): EAGVTQSPTHLIKTRGQQATLRCSPISGHTSVYWYQQALGLGLQFLLWYDEGEERNRGNFPPRFSGRQFPNYSSELNVNALELEDSALYLCASSLGGATNEKLFFGSGTQLSVL.

This clonotype was counted many times. The rearrangement links TRBV29-1 to TRBJ2-1, with unresolved D. Germline loops: CDR1 SQVTM, CDR2 ANQGSEA. This CDR3 spans 12 amino acids. V shed 3 bases and J shed 6 bases, with 9 bases lying between them. CDR3 protein: CSVDDGSNEQFF. CDR3 coding DNA: TGCAGCGTTGATGACGGGTCCAATGAGCAGTTCTTC.

This clonotype was detected a few times. The gene calls are TRBV5-1 and TRBJ2-3; TRBD2 is a possible D gene (6 bases). Trimming left V 1 base short and J 2 bases short, with 11 bases between. Germline V gene lookup returns CDR1 SGHRS and CDR2 YFSETQ. The CDR3 consists of 15 residues. CDR3 in DNA: TGCGCCAGCAGCTTGCTCGGGGGATACACAGATACGCAGTATTTT. Its protein is CASSLLGGYTDTQYF.

This clonotype was observed a handful of times. This sequence joins TRBV10-3 and TRBJ1-5, with 9 positions matching TRBD1. V gave up 2 bases and J gave up 0 bases; unmatched junction bases: 8. The CDR3 spans 18 residues. Per the germline V gene, CDR1 is ENHRY and CDR2 is SYGVKD. CDR3 residues: CAISELGQGLNSNQPQHF. DNA for the CDR3: TGTGCCATCAGTGAGCTAGGACAGGGGCTTAATAGCAATCAGCCCCAGCATTTT.

In this sample, this clonotype turned up a few times. The chain recombines TRBV20-1 with TRBJ1-5; no clear D. CDR1 is DFQATT and CDR2 is SNEGSKA in the germline V gene (reference sequence). The CDR3 has 14 residues. Deletions cut 0 bases from V and 4 bases from J, with 10 bases between. The CDR3 coding sequence is TGCAGTGCTAGAGATTGGTCCGGGAATCAGCCCCAGCATTTT. This gives the protein CSARDWSGNQPQHF.